This T cell receptor (beta chain) was observed in a study of T cells in Graves' hyperthyroidism and ophthalmopathy (dated by TCRdb to the late 2010s). Turning to the overall study: Peripheral blood samples were taken at initial diagnosis, before any treatment was given. Following sampling, methimazole starting at 30 mg daily was given to hyperthyroidism patients, and high-dose intravenous methylprednisolone was given to ophthalmopathy patients. In roughly six Graves' hyperthyroidism patients, the study also compared T-cell repertoires from thyroid tissue with T-cell repertoires from blood. The paper describes TCR Vbeta CDR3 sequencing of 135 peripheral blood samples, made up of fewer than 50 ophthalmopathy patients, over 70 hyperthyroidism patients and 17 progressor patients. Prospective prediction of ophthalmopathy was tested in an independent validation cohort of approximately 19 hyperthyroidism patients and 17 patients who later progressed to ophthalmopathy. The 100 discovery patients were divided at random into training and test sets in a 7:3 ratio. To identify TCR V-J signatures that set the groups apart, the researchers used a discovery cohort of 100 patients, made up of 40 to 45 with Graves' ophthalmopathy and some 60 with stable Graves' hyperthyroidism.

The TCR beta CDR3 regions were amplified from RNA transcripts. A first-round RT-PCR of the TCR CDR3 used the HTBI primer set with the Qiagen OneStep RT-PCR kit. A second multiplex PCR round built the libraries, followed by size selection and purification. Sequencing of the libraries was done on an Illumina HiSeq2000 using paired-end 100 bp reads. Concerning the study's data processing: Raw data were processed with SOAPnuke, discarding reads with adapters, uncalled bases, mean Phred below 15, or no exact constant-primer or identifier match. COPE v1.2.5 was used to merge the high-quality paired reads, and each unique nucleotide sequence was defined as a clonotype. MiTCR v1.1 was used to align the clonotypes against IMGT TRBV, TRBD and TRBJ reference segments. The analysis was restricted to V-J combinations with a frequency above 0.0001, which together covered approximately 99% of the repertoires. A TCS score was defined as the ratio between F50 (clonal expansion) and ExV (chaos), using BLOSUM62-based TCRdist between CDR3 peptides within each V-J. Welch's t-statistics and random forest reduced some 510 V-J features to 10 to 15, which were used in a naive Bayes classifier (R e1071). TCRdb passed the public sequencing reads through fastp at Q25 and MiXCR, retaining productive beta sequences. Rows with one shared CDR3 protein collapse into an entry with the most common genes and DNA. These V and J calls originate from TCRdb's pipeline instead of the authors' own analysis. The sample profile shows 300,000 to 400,000 distinct CDR3 sequences; 13% of them were found once. The ten largest make up 9.2% of the sample.

From the cysteine through the phenylalanine, the CDR3 covers 15 amino acids. Here the CDR3 DNA is all that survives: 45 bases in frame from base 1. According to the germline V gene, CDR1 reads SNHLY and CDR2 reads FYNNEI. V and J lose 4 bases and 2 bases, and a span of 14 bases separates them. A patient counted as having stable Graves' hyperthyroidism if no progression to ophthalmopathy occurred over 18 months of follow-up. Hyperthyroidism patients were newly diagnosed, had a disease duration of under 2 months, and were aged 18 to 65 years. The study excluded patients with uncontrolled infections, other autoimmune diseases, pregnancy or lactation. Clinical symptoms, serum thyroxine and TRAb, thyroid ultrasound, and orbital computed tomography formed the basis for the diagnoses. PBMCs were separated from approximately 9.9 ml of fresh peripheral blood using Ficoll-Paque density gradient centrifugation. Total RNA was extracted with Trizol reagent, and quality was checked on an Agilent 2100 Bioanalyzer.

Study-level results and caveats: A 13 V-J signature model separated ophthalmopathy from stable hyperthyroidism, with just over 85% sensitivity and approximately 81% specificity in cross-validation and 80%/75% in testing. Most expanded thyroid clonotypes (frequency above 0.001) were also detected in blood, a finding suggesting that blood repertoires may reflect thyroid immune responses. In validation, progression to ophthalmopathy was predicted by the model with almost 71% sensitivity and around 76% specificity, a median of approximately 7.1 months before onset. No statistical method was used to fix the sample size in advance, and group allocation was not hidden from the investigators.

This clonotype was recorded at least ten times. There is no known antigen for this receptor. Qualities for individual bases were not recorded, and no much larger clone is one base off. This clonotype originated in a woman aged 18-29 years with Graves' hyperthyroidism. This receptor chain uses TRBV2 and TRBJ1-2; no D gene is confidently identified. The sequenced material came from blood. The CDR3 protein sequence reads: CASSVGEVQNYGYTF. The nucleotide sequence reads TGTGCCAGCAGTGTGGGTGAAGTCCAGAACTATGGCTACACCTTC.